This T cell receptor beta chain was retrieved from a study of blood T cell repertoires in COVID-19. In the study overall: Samples came from the United States, Italy and Spain, spanning acute and convalescent COVID-19. The cDNA or gDNA used as material had been derived from T cells, B-cell-depleted T cells, or PBMCs.

Germline values: CDR1 MNHEY, CDR2 SMNVEV (reference sequence). Trimming stripped 6 bases from V and 2 bases from J, with 14 bases between. The CDR3 consists of 15 residues. Under the authors' procedure: Reference gene primer amplification gave nucleated cell count estimates. TCRdb's table, derived via immunoSEQ multiplex PCR, lists solely in-frame clones and lacks some. For V, J and clone size, that table is used; D and trimming come from the DNA. This table holds about 400,000 clones, roughly 89% found once. The source material was peripheral blood. The receptor comes from a woman aged 25-40 years with acute or convalescent COVID-19. J is TRBJ1-5 and V is TRBV27, with D perhaps TRBD1 (6 bases). CDR3 residues: CASSLRGFGNQPQHF. The CDR3 region has the DNA TGTGCCAGCAGCCTCAGGGGTTTTGGCAATCAGCCCCAGCATTTT.